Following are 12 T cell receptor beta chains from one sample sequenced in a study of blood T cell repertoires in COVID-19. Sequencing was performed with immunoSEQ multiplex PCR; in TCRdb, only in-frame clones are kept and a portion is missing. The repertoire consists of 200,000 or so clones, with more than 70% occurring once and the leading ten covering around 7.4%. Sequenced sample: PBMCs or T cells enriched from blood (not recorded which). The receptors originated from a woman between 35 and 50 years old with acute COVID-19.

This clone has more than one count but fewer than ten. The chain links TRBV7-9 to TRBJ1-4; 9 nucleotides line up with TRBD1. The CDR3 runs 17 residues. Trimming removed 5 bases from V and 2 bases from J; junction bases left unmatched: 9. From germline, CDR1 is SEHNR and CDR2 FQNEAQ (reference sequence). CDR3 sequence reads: CASSRWSGQGTNEKLFF. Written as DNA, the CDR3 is TGTGCCAGCAGCCGATGGTCCGGACAGGGGACTAATGAAAAACTGTTTTTT.

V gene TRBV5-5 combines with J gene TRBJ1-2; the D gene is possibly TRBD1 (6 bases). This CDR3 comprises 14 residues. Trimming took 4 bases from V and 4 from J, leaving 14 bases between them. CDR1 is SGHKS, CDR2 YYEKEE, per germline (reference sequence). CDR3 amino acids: CASSPQGQGYGYTF. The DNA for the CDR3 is TGTGCCAGCAGCCCCCAGGGGCAAGGCTATGGCTACACCTTC.

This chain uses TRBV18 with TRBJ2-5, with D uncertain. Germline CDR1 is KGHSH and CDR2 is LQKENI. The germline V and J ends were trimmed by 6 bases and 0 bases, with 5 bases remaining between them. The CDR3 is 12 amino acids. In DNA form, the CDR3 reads TGTGCCAGCTCCCCGTACCAAGAGACCCAGTACTTC. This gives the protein CASSPYQETQYF.

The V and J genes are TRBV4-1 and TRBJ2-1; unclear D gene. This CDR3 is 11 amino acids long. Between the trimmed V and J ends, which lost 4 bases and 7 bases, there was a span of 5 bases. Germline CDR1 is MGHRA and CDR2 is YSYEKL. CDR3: CASSPGNEQFF. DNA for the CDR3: TGCGCCAGCAGCCCCGGGAATGAGCAGTTCTTC.

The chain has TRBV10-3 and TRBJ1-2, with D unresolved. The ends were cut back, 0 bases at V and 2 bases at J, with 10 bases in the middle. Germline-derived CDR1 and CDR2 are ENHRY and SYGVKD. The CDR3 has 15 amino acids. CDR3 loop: CAISESGRMNYGYTF. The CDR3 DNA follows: TGTGCCATCAGTGAGTCCGGGAGGATGAACTATGGCTACACCTTC.

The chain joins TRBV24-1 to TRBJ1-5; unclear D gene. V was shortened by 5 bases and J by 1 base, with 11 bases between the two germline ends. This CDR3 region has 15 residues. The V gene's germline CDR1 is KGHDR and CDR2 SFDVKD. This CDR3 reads CATSGPRRSNQPQHF. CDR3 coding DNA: TGTGCCACCAGTGGTCCTAGAAGGAGCAATCAGCCCCAGCATTTT.

DNA for the CDR3: TGTGCCAGCAGCTTAGATTTCGGCAGGGCCTCTGGAAACACCATATATTTT. It specifies CASSLDFGRASGNTIYF. J is TRBJ1-3 and V is TRBV11-2, with a possible D match to TRBD1 (5 bases). The CDR3 consists of 17 residues. V was clipped by 0 bases and J by 0 bases, with 12 bases between them. The V gene's germline CDR1 is SGHAT and CDR2 FQNNGV.

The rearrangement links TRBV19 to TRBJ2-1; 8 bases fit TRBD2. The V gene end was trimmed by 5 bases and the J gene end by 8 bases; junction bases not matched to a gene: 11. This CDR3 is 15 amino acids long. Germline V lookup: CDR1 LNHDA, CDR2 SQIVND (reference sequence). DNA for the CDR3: TGTGCCAGTAGTCCCCTTCACACTAGCGGTCATGAGCAGTTCTTC. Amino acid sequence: CASSPLHTSGHEQFF.

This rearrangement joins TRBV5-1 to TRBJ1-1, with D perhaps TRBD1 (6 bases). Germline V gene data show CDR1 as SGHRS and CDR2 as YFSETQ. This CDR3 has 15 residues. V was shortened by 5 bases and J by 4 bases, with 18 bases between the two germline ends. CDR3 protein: CASRWVPDSSTEAFF. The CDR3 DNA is TGCGCCAGCAGGTGGGTCCCGGACAGCAGCACTGAAGCTTTCTTT.

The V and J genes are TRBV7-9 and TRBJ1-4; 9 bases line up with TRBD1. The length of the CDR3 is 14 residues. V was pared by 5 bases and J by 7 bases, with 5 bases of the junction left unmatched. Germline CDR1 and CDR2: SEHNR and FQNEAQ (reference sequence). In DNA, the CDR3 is TGTGCCAGCAGCACGGGACAGGGAAGTGAAAAACTGTTTTTT. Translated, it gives CASSTGQGSEKLFF. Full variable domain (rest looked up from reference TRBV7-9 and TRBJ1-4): DTGVSQNPRHKITKRGQNVTFRCDPISEHNRLYWYRQTLGQGPEFLTYFQNEAQLEKSRLLSDRFSAERPKGSFSTLEIQRTEQGDSAMYLCASSTGQGSEKLFFGSGTQLSVL.

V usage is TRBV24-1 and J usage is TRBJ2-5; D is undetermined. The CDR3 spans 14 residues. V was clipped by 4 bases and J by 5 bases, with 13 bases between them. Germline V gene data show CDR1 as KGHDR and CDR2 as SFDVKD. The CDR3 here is CATSDPRGRETQYF. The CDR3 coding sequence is TGTGCCACCAGTGACCCCAGAGGAAGGGAGACCCAGTACTTC.

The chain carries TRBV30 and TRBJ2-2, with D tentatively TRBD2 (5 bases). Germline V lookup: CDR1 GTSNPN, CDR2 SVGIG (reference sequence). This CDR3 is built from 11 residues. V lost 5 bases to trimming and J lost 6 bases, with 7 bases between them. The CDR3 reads CAWVGAGELFF. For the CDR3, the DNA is TGTGCCTGGGTCGGGGCCGGGGAGCTGTTTTTT.